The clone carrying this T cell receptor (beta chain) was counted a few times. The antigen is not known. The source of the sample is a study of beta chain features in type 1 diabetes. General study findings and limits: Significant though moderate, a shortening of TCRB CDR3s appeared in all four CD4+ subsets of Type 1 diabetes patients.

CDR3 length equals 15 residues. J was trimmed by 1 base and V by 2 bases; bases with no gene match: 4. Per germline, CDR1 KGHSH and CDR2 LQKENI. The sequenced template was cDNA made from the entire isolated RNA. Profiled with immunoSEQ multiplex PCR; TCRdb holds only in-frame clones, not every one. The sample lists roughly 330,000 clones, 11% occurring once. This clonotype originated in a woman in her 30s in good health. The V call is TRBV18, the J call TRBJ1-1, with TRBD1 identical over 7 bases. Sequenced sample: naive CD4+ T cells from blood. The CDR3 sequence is CASSPRDSPNTEAFF. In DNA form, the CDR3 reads TGTGCCAGCTCACCAAGGGACAGTCCGAACACTGAAGCTTTCTTT.